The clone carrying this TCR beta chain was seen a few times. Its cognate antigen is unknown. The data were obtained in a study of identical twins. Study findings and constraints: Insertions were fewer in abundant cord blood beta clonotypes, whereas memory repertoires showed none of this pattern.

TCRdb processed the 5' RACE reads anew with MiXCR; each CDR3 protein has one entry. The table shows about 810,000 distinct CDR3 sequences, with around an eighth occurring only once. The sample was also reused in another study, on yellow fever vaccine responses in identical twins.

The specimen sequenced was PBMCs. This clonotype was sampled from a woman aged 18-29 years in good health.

The DNA of the CDR3 is TGTGCCAGCAGCGGGACAGTCCCAATCTTCTACGAGCAGTACTTC. This translates into CASSGTVPIFYEQYF. The V call is TRBV5-5, the J call TRBJ2-7; TRBD1 matches 7 bases. The CDR3 length is 15 residues. V dropped 4 bases and J dropped 3; count of bases not matched to a gene: 10. Germline V gives CDR1 SGHKS, CDR2 YYEKEE (reference sequence).